These 22 T cell receptor beta chains were all obtained from the same sample, sequenced in a study of T cells after yellow fever vaccination. TCRdb ran MiXCR on the 5' RACE reads and lists one entry per CDR3 protein. Of some 390,000 distinct CDR3 sequences in the sample, approximately 18% are singletons; the top ten hold 15% to 20%. Sequenced here: PBMCs, sampled before the yellow fever booster vaccination. The receptor source for this set is a man younger than 35 who received the YFV17D yellow fever vaccine.

V gene TRBV2 combines with J gene TRBJ1-4; D uncertain. The CDR3 runs 11 residues. Germline-derived CDR1 and CDR2 are SNHLY and FYNNEI. The V and J ends lost 6 bases and 9 bases respectively, with 8 bases between them. The CDR3 nucleotides are TGTGCCAGCAGAAGCCAAAAAAAACTGTTTTTT. Its protein product is CASRSQKKLFF.

This clonotype has just a few counts. The chain combines TRBV20-1 with TRBJ2-7; D is tentatively TRBD1 or TRBD2 (5 bases each). CDR1 DFQATT and CDR2 SNEGSKA come from the germline V gene (reference sequence). V was shortened by 6 bases and J by 2 bases, with 20 bases between the two germline ends. CDR3 length equals 15 residues. The CDR3 region has the DNA TGCAGTGCCATGGGATGGGACGGAGCCCCCTACGAGCAGTACGTC. Encoded protein: CSAMGWDGAPYEQYV.

The chain has TRBV29-1 and TRBJ1-5; D gene ambiguous. The CDR3 length is 13 residues. Per the germline V gene, CDR1 is SQVTM and CDR2 is ANQGSEA. V was shortened by 6 bases and J by 5 bases, with 14 bases between the two germline ends. The DNA for the CDR3 is TGCAGCGTGGCGGCGGGTTTAGATCAGCCCCAGCATTTT. Encoded protein: CSVAAGLDQPQHF.

The rearrangement joins TRBV20-1 to TRBJ2-7, with TRBD1 matching 11 bases. Germline V CDR1 and CDR2: DFQATT, SNEGSKA (reference sequence). V lost 6 bases to trimming and J lost 4 bases; unmatched junction nucleotides: 2. The CDR3 spans 12 residues. The CDR3 loop is CSAGQGAYEQYF. CDR3 coding DNA: TGCAGTGCCGGACAGGGGGCGTACGAGCAGTACTTC.

This rearrangement joins TRBV5-1 to TRBJ1-5; weak D call: TRBD1 (5 bases). V was pared by 5 bases and J by 1 base, with 16 bases between. The CDR3 is 16 residues long. Germline values: CDR1 SGHRS, CDR2 YFSETQ. In nucleotides, the CDR3 is TGCGCCAGCAGGAGGGAGAACAAGGGGAGCAATCAGCCCCAGCATTTT. It encodes CASRRENKGSNQPQHF. Full variable domain (outside the CDR3, taken from reference TRBV5-1 and TRBJ1-5): KAGVTQTPRYLIKTRGQQVTLSCSPISGHRSVSWYQQTPGQGLQFLFEYFSETQRNKGNFPGRFSGRQFSNSRSEMNVSTLELGDSALYLCASRRENKGSNQPQHFGDGTRLSIL.

The chain is built from TRBV12-3 or TRBV12-4 and TRBJ2-3; 11 bases align to TRBD1. The CDR3 is 14 residues long. Trimming removed 5 bases from V and 3 bases from J; junction bases left unmatched: 1. CDR3 coding DNA: TGTGCCAGCAGTGGACAGGGGGCAACAGATACGCAGTATTTT. Translated: CASSGQGATDTQYF.

The gene calls are TRBV7-3 and TRBJ2-3, with 11 positions matching TRBD1. V shed 4 bases, J shed 1 base, and the junction held 1 base outside the gene matches. This CDR3 comprises 15 residues. Germline V gene data show CDR1 as SGHTA and CDR2 as FQGTGA. The chain's CDR3 is CASSWTGGGTDTQYF. As DNA, the CDR3 is TGTGCCAGCAGCTGGACAGGGGGCGGCACAGATACGCAGTATTTT.

There are many counts of this clonotype. CDR3 amino acids: CASRGTGKTEAFF. Here the CDR3 DNA reads TGTGCCAGCCGGGGGACAGGGAAGACTGAAGCTTTCTTT. V gene TRBV27 combines with J gene TRBJ1-1; 9 bases are a match to TRBD1. There are 13 residues in the CDR3. V dropped 8 bases and J dropped 5; count of bases not matched to a gene: 6. Per the germline V gene, CDR1 is MNHEY and CDR2 is SMNVEV (reference sequence).

This clonotype occurred many times. This sequence joins TRBV7-2 and TRBJ1-2, with unresolved D. Germline values: CDR1 SGHTA, CDR2 FQGNSA. The CDR3 sequence is 11 residues long. V lost 4 bases to trimming and J lost 2 bases, with 2 bases between them. The CDR3 DNA reads as TGTGCCAGCAGCTCCAACTATGGCTACACCTTC. It yields the protein CASSSNYGYTF.

The chain links TRBV5-1 to TRBJ2-3; 12 bases align to TRBD1. CDR3 length: 15 amino acids. Losses at the gene ends were 3 bases for V and 6 bases for J; bases not matched to a gene: 5. From germline, CDR1 is SGHRS and CDR2 YFSETQ. CDR3 in DNA: TGCGCCAGCAGCTGGGGGACAGGGGGCTGGGATACGCAGTATTTT. Encoded protein: CASSWGTGGWDTQYF.

This chain joins TRBV5-1 and TRBJ1-3; D is uncertain. The germline gives CDR1 SGHRS, CDR2 YFSETQ. V lost 0 bases to trimming and J lost 0 bases, with 10 bases between them. There are 16 residues in the CDR3. Here the CDR3 DNA reads TGCGCCAGCAGCTTGGGGTACAGAGCCTCTGGAAACACCATATATTTT. This codes for CASSLGYRASGNTIYF.

Only a few counts were recorded for this clonotype. At one of its ends the junction is not consistent with the germline gene, which may arise from a read error. The V and J genes are TRBV5-6 and TRBJ2-1; D may be TRBD2 (6 bases). The length of the CDR3 is 11 residues. CDR1 SGHDT and CDR2 YYEEEE come from the germline V gene. CDR3: CASSYGDWLNF. The CDR3 DNA sequence: TGTGCCAGCAGTTATGGGGACTGGTTGAACTTC.

The CDR3 sequence: CASSLIAGEQFF. CDR3 nucleotides: TGTGCCAGCAGCCTGATCGCGGGTGAGCAGTTCTTC. V is TRBV6-2 or TRBV6-3 and J is TRBJ2-1; D might be TRBD2 (5 bases). The CDR3 consists of 12 residues. The germline V and J ends were trimmed by 6 bases and 9 bases, with 12 bases remaining between them. From germline, CDR1 is MNHEY and CDR2 SVGEGT.

V and J are TRBV6-1 and TRBJ2-1, with 8 bases fitting TRBD1. The germline CDR1 and CDR2 sequences are MNHNS and SASEGT. V gave up 4 bases and J gave up 3 bases; unmatched junction bases: 8. This CDR3 region has 16 residues. CDR3 bases: TGTGCCAGCAGTGCACAGGGGGGAAGCCTCTACAATGAGCAGTTCTTC. It translates to CASSAQGGSLYNEQFF.

This clonotype was counted only a few times. The CDR3 is CSVETGDHYGYTF. In DNA, the CDR3 is TGCAGCGTTGAAACAGGGGACCACTATGGCTACACCTTC. The chain combines TRBV29-1 with TRBJ1-2; 7 bases agree with TRBD1. J lost 3 bases, V lost 2 bases, and 3 bases had no gene match. The CDR3 sequence is 13 residues long. Germline-derived CDR1 and CDR2 are SQVTM and ANQGSEA. Complete variable domain (other parts from reference TRBV29-1 and TRBJ1-2): SAVISQKPSRDICQRGTSLTIQCQVDSQVTMMFWYRQQPGQSLTLIATANQGSEATYESGFVIDKFPISRPNLTFSTLTVSNMSPEDSSIYLCSVETGDHYGYTFGSGTRLTVV.

This clonotype was picked up a small number of times. The chain has TRBV18 and TRBJ2-7, with TRBD2 matching over 8 bases. This CDR3 is built from 14 residues. With 2 bases clipped from V and 2 bases from J, the junction kept 2 bases outside the gene matches. In germline, CDR1 is KGHSH, CDR2 LQKENI. CDR3 DNA sequence: TGTGCCAGCTCACCAAAAGCGGGGGCCTACGAGCAGTACTTC. It translates to CASSPKAGAYEQYF.

In this sample, this clonotype turned up many times. The V and J genes are TRBV7-6 and TRBJ1-1, with TRBD1 identical over 7 bases. Germline V gene lookup returns CDR1 SGHVS and CDR2 FNYEAQ. Trimming took 6 bases from V and 0 from J; bases not matched to a gene: 10. The CDR3 extends over 16 amino acids. The CDR3 region is CASSFSQGHMNTEAFF. As DNA, the CDR3 is TGTGCCAGCAGTTTTTCACAGGGGCACATGAACACTGAAGCTTTCTTT.

The J gene is TRBJ2-2, the V gene TRBV6-6, with unresolved D. The CDR3 has 11 amino acids. Germline V gene sequence: CDR1 MNHNY, CDR2 SVGAGI (reference sequence). The germline V and J ends were trimmed by 3 bases and 8 bases, with 4 bases remaining between them. Here the CDR3 DNA reads TGTGCCAGCAGTTATTGGGGGGAGCTGTTTTTT. Its translation is CASSYWGELFF.

The chain combines TRBV3-1 with TRBJ2-5; the match to TRBD2 covers 11 bases. V trimming: 4 bases; J trimming: 0 bases; junction bases outside the gene matches: 4. Per germline, CDR1 LGHDT and CDR2 YNNKEL (reference sequence). This CDR3 contains 16 residues. The CDR3 spells CASSRETSGDQETQYF. Written as DNA, the CDR3 is TGTGCCAGCAGCCGAGAGACTAGCGGGGACCAAGAGACCCAGTACTTC.

This clonotype appeared a few times. The rearrangement uses TRBV4-3 and TRBJ2-3, with 8 positions matching TRBD2. Unmatched junction bases numbered 6, after V lost 2 bases and J lost 2 bases. The CDR3 length is 16 residues. The germline gives CDR1 LGHNA, CDR2 YSLEER. The CDR3 loop reads CASSQSTSGPTDTQYF. CDR3 bases: TGCGCCAGCAGCCAATCTACTAGCGGACCCACAGATACGCAGTATTTT.

By proportion, this clonotype is medium-sized. This chain uses TRBV20-1 with TRBJ2-1; D is unclear. The V gene's germline CDR1 is DFQATT and CDR2 SNEGSKA (reference sequence). Between the trimmed V and J ends, which lost 0 bases and 0 bases, there was a span of 9 bases. This CDR3 contains 15 residues. The CDR3 is CSARDLTTSYNEQFF. The CDR3 bases are TGCAGTGCTAGAGATTTGACCACCTCCTACAATGAGCAGTTCTTC.

This clonotype occurred a few times. The chain has TRBV7-6 and TRBJ1-1, with TRBD1 matching 7 bases. Germline loops: CDR1 SGHVS, CDR2 FNYEAQ. CDR3 length: 17 amino acids. Trimming at V came to 2 bases and at J to 11 bases, leaving 20 bases not matched to a gene. The CDR3 spells CASSLQTTGLMGGNAFF. In nucleotides, the CDR3 is TGTGCCAGCAGCTTACAAACGACAGGGCTCATGGGGGGGAACGCTTTCTTT. The entire variable domain, with the rest obtained from reference TRBV7-6 and TRBJ1-1, is as follows: GAGVSQSPRYKVTKRGQDVALRCDPISGHVSLYWYRQALGQGPEFLTYFNYEAQQDKSGLPNDRFSAERPEGSISTLTIQRTEQRDSAMYRCASSLQTTGLMGGNAFFGQGTRLTVV.